This TCR beta chain is drawn from a study of blood T cell repertoires in COVID-19. Study summary: Samples taken during acute and convalescent COVID-19 were collected in the United States, Italy and Spain. In each case, the material was cDNA or gDNA derived from T cells, B-cell-depleted T cells, or PBMCs.

How the authors handled the data: Reference gene primer amplification in the assay estimated nucleated cell counts. The protocol was immunoSEQ multiplex PCR, while the TCRdb copy is restricted to in-frame clones and leaves out a portion. Clone size and V and J calls were adopted from that table, with D and trimming inferred from the DNA. The sample has roughly 350,000 clones; 85% to 90% are singletons. This clonotype was sampled from a woman aged 45 to 65 with active or convalescent COVID-19. Source material: peripheral blood.

CDR3 sequence: CASSPGQGYNTEAFF. CDR3 nucleotides: TGTGCCAGTAGCCCGGGACAGGGGTATAACACTGAAGCTTTCTTT. The chain recombines TRBV19 with TRBJ1-1, with TRBD1 matching over 10 bases. With V trimmed by 6 bases and J by 2 bases, 6 bases remained unmatched. The CDR3 loop spans 15 amino acids. Germline lookup yields CDR1 LNHDA and CDR2 SQIVND (reference sequence).